This T cell receptor beta chain stems from a study of T-cell memory formation after mild COVID-19. Overall study findings and caveats: Memory from before infection featured some responding clones, which suggests cross-reactive memory joined. CD8+ contracting clones occupied EMRA, while CD4+ ones occupied mainly CM and EM.

Each CDR3 protein is one row after TCRdb ran MiXCR on the 5' RACE reads. The sample yields around 370,000 distinct CDR3 sequences, 20% to 25% seen once. This clonotype was recorded a few times. Antigen specificity is unknown. V shed 4 bases and J 4 bases; nucleotides not matched to a gene: 7. CDR1 is SGHRS, CDR2 YFSETQ, per germline. The CDR3 consists of 14 residues. The sample taken for sequencing was PBMCs or a T cell subset sorted from them (not recorded which). This rearrangement joins TRBV5-1 to TRBJ2-5; TRBD2 aligns across 7 bases. This clonotype was sampled from an adult woman who had mild COVID-19 (a few samples of this study predate the infection). Cell type and time point are not known. CDR3 amino acids: CASSPTSTRETQYF. For the CDR3, the DNA is TGCGCCAGCAGCCCGACTAGCACGAGAGAGACCCAGTACTTC.